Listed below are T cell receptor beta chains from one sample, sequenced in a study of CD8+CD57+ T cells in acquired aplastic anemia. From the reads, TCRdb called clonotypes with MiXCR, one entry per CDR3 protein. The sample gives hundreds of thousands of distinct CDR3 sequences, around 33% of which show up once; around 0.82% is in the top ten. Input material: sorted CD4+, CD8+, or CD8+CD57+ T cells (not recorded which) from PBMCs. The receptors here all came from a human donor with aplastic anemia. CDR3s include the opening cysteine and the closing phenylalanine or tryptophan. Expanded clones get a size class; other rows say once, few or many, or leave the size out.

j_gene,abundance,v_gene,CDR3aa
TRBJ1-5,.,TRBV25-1,CASSESSRAGGQPQHF
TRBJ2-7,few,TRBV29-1,CSVRTRSYEQYF
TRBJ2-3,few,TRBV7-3,CASSLRGLLAGESDTQYF
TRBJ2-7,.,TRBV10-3,CAISSSGAAYEQYF
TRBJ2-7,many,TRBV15,CATSGGTGIEFEQYF
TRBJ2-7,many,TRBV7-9,CASSTDRGLPYEQYF
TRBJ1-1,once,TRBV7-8,CASSPLQGGNTEAFF
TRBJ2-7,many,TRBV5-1,CASALTTVTYEQYF
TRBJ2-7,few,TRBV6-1,CASSLTGEDYEQYF
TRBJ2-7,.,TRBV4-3,CASSQDLYGGAAEQYF
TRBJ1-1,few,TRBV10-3,CATSQDGRTEAFF
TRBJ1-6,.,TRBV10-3,CASSYGSRASDSPLHF
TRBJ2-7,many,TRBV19,CASSKRRNYEQYF
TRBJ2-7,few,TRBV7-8,CASSLVIYGGSYEQYF
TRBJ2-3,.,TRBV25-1,CASSRGGFLTDTQYF
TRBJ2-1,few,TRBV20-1,CSAIQLYSHNEQFF
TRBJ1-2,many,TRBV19,CASTPNRSYGYTF
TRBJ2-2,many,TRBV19,CASSFGGRTGELFF
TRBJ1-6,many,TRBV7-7,CASSPDRDSPLHF
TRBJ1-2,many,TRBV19,CASSNARNYGYTF
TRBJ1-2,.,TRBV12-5,CASGLAGTGYNHGYTF
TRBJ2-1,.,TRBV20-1,CSASLFSGGASEQFF
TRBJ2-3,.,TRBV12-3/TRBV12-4,CASRPGLAGLDTQYF
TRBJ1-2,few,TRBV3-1,CASSQGGPGQNYGYTF
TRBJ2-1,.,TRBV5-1,CASSLGTYEQFF
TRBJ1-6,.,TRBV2,CASSEVTGDNSPLHF
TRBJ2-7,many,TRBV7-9,CASSATSYEQYF
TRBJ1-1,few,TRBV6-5,CASSYSGMNTEAFF
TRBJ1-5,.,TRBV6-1,CASSESGGYQPQHF
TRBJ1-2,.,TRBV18,CASAERGTGGGYTF
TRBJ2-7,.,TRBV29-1,CSVERRGDYSYEQYF
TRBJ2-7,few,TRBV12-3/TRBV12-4,CASSFLPWGQETTYEQYF
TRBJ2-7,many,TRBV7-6,CASSLAVGGDAYEQYF
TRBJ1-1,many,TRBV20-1,CSARVRGNTEAFF
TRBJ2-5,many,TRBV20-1,CSARASVQETQYF
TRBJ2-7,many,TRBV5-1,CASSFETGWYEQYF
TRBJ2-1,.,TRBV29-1,CSALRPEELLF
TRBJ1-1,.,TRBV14,CASSQVGLNTEAFF
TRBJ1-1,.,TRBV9,CASSESEKNTEAFF
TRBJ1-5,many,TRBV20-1,CSARATGPGGSQPQHF
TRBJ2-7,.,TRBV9,CASSVGWGTNYEQYF
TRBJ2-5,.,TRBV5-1,CASSLGLAGGPEETQYF
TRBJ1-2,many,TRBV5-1,CASSLESRGDGYTF
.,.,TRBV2,CASSGSENEQFF
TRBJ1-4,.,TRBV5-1,CASSVGPENEKLFF
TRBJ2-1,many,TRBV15,CATRWASGDNEQFF
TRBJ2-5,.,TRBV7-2,CASTPGAQYF
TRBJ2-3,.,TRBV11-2,CASSYLMRDTDMQYF
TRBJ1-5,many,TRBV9,CASSVAGGPDQPQHF
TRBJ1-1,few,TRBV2,CASSQTQAVMNTEAFF
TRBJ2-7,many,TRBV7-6,CASSLAPGQGGYEQYF
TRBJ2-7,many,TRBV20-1,CSARDGSHSSYEQYF
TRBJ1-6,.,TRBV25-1,CASSYAGTGGSPLHF